Given below is one T cell receptor (beta chain) in context. This record comes from a study of long-term antiretroviral therapy in people with HIV. An immunoSEQ assay, version v3.0, was performed at survey level. TCRdb keeps only in-frame clones here, not all; method: immunoSEQ multiplex PCR. Of some 45,000 clones detected, about nine tenths appear once; the ten largest clones hold 5.1%. The sequence came from a woman between 45 and 65 years old with HIV. The material sequenced was unsorted PBMCs, taken 0.1 years before starting antiretroviral therapy.

DNA of the CDR3: TGTGCCAGCAGCGTAAGGTCTCAGCAAGACTATGGCTACACCTTC. Its translation: CASSVRSQQDYGYTF. This rearrangement joins TRBV9 to TRBJ1-2; no clear D gene. This CDR3 comprises 15 residues. Between the trimmed V and J ends, which lost 1 base and 3 bases, there was a span of 13 bases. CDR1 and CDR2 from the germline V gene are SGDLS and YYNGEE.